This T cell receptor beta chain was captured in a study of shared clonotypes between healthy human individuals (dated by TCRdb to the early 2020s). Background for the entire study: Two women and three men aged 18 to 49 years were included in the cohort. Per donor, leukapheresis produced somewhere between about 0.8 and 9.5 billion PBMCs. Libraries were prepared and TCR repertoires were sequenced by different laboratories using diverse techniques, in order to increase sequencing depth and limit assay-specific biases. For each donor, CD4 naive and CD4 memory were each run on three plates, CD8 naive on two plates, and CD8 memory on one plate. To estimate repertoire size and how much clonotype sharing occurs between individuals, the study deeply sequenced the blood TCR repertoires of five or six healthy adults. The paper's findings and limits, for the study overall: Naive subsets generally had larger estimated clonotype richness than memory subsets. Clonotypes shared by all four sorted-subset donors showed higher generation probabilities than non-shared clonotypes. Only blood was sampled, and tissue TCR repertoires likely differ from those in blood. Sharing across several donors was observed for around 4.8% of naive CD4, over 3% of naive CD8, over 2% of memory CD4, and 0.4% of memory CD8 clonotypes. Pairwise subsampling led to the expectation that sequencing depth would affect the degree of clonotype sharing among donors. Because the study included a small number of donors, the genetic and exposure-history diversity represented was limited. Even with the large sequencing depth, rarefaction of the sorted-subset datasets indicated that sequencing was incomplete.

CD8 naive samples were CD45RO-negative cells positively selected for CCR7, giving a CD45RA+CCR7+ population that excluded TemRA cells. The donors were healthy, HIV-negative adults with no recently reported acute infections or vaccinations. Only Caucasian adults living in Nashville, Tennessee, USA were represented among the donors. Blood was obtained by leukapheresis, after which PBMCs were separated by Ficoll-Histopaque density gradient centrifugation and cryopreserved in liquid nitrogen vapor phase. Analytical flow cytometry was used to check the purity and quantity of each magnetically sorted T cell population. Each sorted fraction had its genomic DNA isolated and then quantified by UV absorbance on a Nanodrop 2000c. Using the deep immunoSEQ assay, multiplex PCR amplified TCR CDR3 regions from genomic DNA. Genomic DNA extracted from each cell subset was distributed evenly over all wells of several immunoSEQ 96-well plates, and each plate served as one replicate. For sorted subsets, each replicate PCR was loaded with 200 ng genomic DNA, equivalent to 25,000 to 35,000 T cell genomes. The purified libraries were quantified using a Qubit 3.0 fluorometer, sized with a Bioanalyzer 2100, and then quantified again using the KAPA Library Quantification kit. Every immunoSEQ 96-well plate was sequenced on a separate single-read 150-cycle Illumina NextSeq 550 flow cell. Concerning the study's data processing: The immunoSEQ output contained only junctional sequences without quality scores, so filtering could not match that applied to full-length reads. Sequences were annotated with PyIR, a Python wrapper for IgBLAST v1.9, and V/J genes and CDR3 were assigned using IMGT germline references. Reads were filtered out if the reads had weak V/J assignments (E-value above 1e-6), no CDR3, stop codons, out-of-frame junctions, or ambiguous translated residues. V3J clonotypes were defined by identical inferred V gene, J gene, and CDR3 amino acid sequence. Percentage overlap between repertoires was computed as shared unique clonotypes divided by the size of the smaller repertoire. Three approaches were used to assess repertoire richness: RTK rarefaction, the Chao1 estimator, and Recon v2.1 estimates of unobserved clonotypes. OLGA was used to compute generation probabilities for all TCRbeta clonotypes that the gDNA method yielded from four donors. This immuneACCESS table, as held by TCRdb, lists in-frame sequences with V and J called but not all clones. Of the missing ones, under half trace to an unresolved V gene in checked studies; the others have no known cause. V and J calls and clone size are those listed in that table; D and trimming were worked out from the DNA. For this sample the table gives about 2 million clones, of which about 95% were detected only once. The ten largest clones take up roughly 1% of the sample.

With regard to this clone: There is no known antigen for this receptor. No quality values exist for individual bases; no much larger clone is one base distant.

The germline V gene encodes CDR1 SEHNR and CDR2 FQNEAQ (reference sequence). Ends trimmed: V by 5 bases, J by 6 bases; bases unmatched to a gene: 8. Measured from the cysteine to the phenylalanine, the CDR3 is 14 residues long. The kept DNA is CDR3 alone, 42 bases in frame from the first base. The sequenced sample was naive CD8+ T cells sorted from blood. This sample's cell subset or site label indicates: CD45RA+CCR7+. Here the chain combines TRBV7-9 and TRBJ1-2; 8 nucleotides in the junction match TRBD1. The sequence derives from a man aged 18-30 years in good health. The nucleotides are TGTGCCAGCAGCACCGGGACAGGAACGCATGGCTACACCTTC. Protein translation: CASSTGTGTHGYTF.